This paragraph reports one T cell receptor beta chain. Antigen unknown. The data are from a study of T-cell memory formation after mild COVID-19. TCRdb called the 5' RACE reads again in MiXCR, with one record for every CDR3 protein. The sample yields 540,000 or so distinct CDR3 sequences, around 21% seen once. Study findings and constraints: Some SARS-CoV-2-responding clones were already detected in memory before infection.

Germline-derived CDR1 and CDR2 are SGHAT and FQNNGV. Trimming cost V 5 bases and J 7 bases, with 12 bases left between them. The CDR3 length is 13 residues. Sequencing was performed on PBMCs or a T cell subset sorted from them (not recorded which). The chain combines TRBV11-2 with TRBJ2-1; D unresolved. This TCR came from an adult woman who had mild COVID-19 (a few samples of this study predate the infection). Cell type and time point are not known. The DNA of the CDR3 is TGTGCCAGCAGCCCTCTCAGTTGGAATGAGCAGTTCTTC. It is translated as CASSPLSWNEQFF.